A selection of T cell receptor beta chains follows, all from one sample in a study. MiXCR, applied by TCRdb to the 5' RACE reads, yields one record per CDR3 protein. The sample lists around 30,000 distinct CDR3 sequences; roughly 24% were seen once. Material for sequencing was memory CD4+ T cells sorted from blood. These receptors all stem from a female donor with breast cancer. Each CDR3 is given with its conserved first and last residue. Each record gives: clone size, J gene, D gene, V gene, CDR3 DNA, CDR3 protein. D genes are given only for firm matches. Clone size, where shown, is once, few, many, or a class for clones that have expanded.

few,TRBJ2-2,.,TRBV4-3,TGCGCCAGCAGCCAAGTCTCGAACACCGGGGAGCTGTTTTTT,CASSQVSNTGELFF
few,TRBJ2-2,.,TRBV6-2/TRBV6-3,TGTGCCAGCAGCCCGAGGTCCGGGGAGCTGTTTTTT,CASSPRSGELFF
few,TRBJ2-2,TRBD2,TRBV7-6,TGTGCCAGCAGGCGGGGGGCGGGGAACACCGGGGAGCTGTTTTTT,CASRRGAGNTGELFF
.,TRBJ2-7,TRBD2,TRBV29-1,TGCAGCGTTGATATACCGGGGGGAACCTACGAGCAGTACTTC,CSVDIPGGTYEQYF
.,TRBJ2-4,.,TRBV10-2,TGCGCCACGAGCCCCGGGACACTAAAAAACATTCAGTACTTC,CATSPGTLKNIQYF
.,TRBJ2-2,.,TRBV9,TGTGACAGCAGCGTAGAAGGAGATGGGATCGGGAACACCGGGGAGCTGTTTTTT,CDSSVEGDGIGNTGELFF
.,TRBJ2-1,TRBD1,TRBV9,TGTGCCAGCAGCGAGGGGGCCCACAATGAGCAGTTCTTC,CASSEGAHNEQFF
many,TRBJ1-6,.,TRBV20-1,TGCAGTGCTAGAGATGGGACAAAAACCCTCCACTTT,CSARDGTKTLHF
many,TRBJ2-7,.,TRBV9,TGTGCCAGCAGCGTAGGAGGGCAGCAGACCTACGAGCAGTACTTC,CASSVGGQQTYEQYF
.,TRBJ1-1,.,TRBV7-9,TGTGCCAGCAGCTCGCACACTAAAGCTTTCTTT,CASSSHTKAFF
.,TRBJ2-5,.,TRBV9,TGTGCCAGCAGCGTGGCGGGAATGCGAAAGACCCAGTACTTC,CASSVAGMRKTQYF
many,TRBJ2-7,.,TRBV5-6,TGTGCCAGCAGCTTGCTCTTCCCGGGGCGAAAATACGAGCAGTACTTC,CASSLLFPGRKYEQYF
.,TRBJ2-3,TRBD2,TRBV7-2,TGTGCCAGCGGCTTAGGCCTAGCGGGGGGTGCAGATACGCAGTATTTT,CASGLGLAGGADTQYF
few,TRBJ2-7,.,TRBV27,TGTGCCAGCAGTTTAGAAGGGGCGAGTAAATACGAGCAGTACTTC,CASSLEGASKYEQYF
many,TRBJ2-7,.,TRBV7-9,TGTGCCAGCAGCCCCGGCTCGGGGTTCCGCGTGGACTTC,CASSPGSGFRVDF
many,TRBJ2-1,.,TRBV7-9,TGTGCCAGCAGCCTTTATGTCTACAATGAGCAGTTCTTC,CASSLYVYNEQFF
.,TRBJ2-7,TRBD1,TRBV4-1,TGCGCCAGCAGCCAAGATCACAGGGGAACCTACGAGCAGTACTTC,CASSQDHRGTYEQYF
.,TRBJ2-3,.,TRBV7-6,TGTGCCAGCAGCGGAGGCGCCTCAGCCGGCACAGATACGCAGTATTTT,CASSGGASAGTDTQYF
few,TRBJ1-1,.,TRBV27,TGTGCCAGCATGAGGGCCAACACTGAAGCTTTCTTT,CASMRANTEAFF
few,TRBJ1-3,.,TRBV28,TGTGCCAGCAGTTTCATAGACACCATATATTTT,CASSFIDTIYF
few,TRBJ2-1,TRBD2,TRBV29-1,TGCAGCGTCGGGGGGGGGTTCTTC,CSVGGGFF
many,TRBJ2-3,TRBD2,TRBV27,TGTGCCAGCAGTTTATCGACCCCGGGACTAGCGGGCCCAGATACGCAGTATTTT,CASSLSTPGLAGPDTQYF
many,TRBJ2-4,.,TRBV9,TGTGCCAGCAGCGTAGGAACCCCTGGGAACATTCAGTACTTC,CASSVGTPGNIQYF
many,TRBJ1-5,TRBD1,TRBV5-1,TGCGCCAGCAGCCCGACAGGGGGCTTCAATCAGCCCCAGCATTTT,CASSPTGGFNQPQHF
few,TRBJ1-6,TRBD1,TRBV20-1,TGCAGTGCCGTTAGGACAGGGGCGAATTCACCCCTCCACTTT,CSAVRTGANSPLHF
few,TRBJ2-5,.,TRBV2,TGTGCCAGCAGACCCGGGGCCTGGGAGACCCAGTACTTC,CASRPGAWETQYF
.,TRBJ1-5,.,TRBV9,TGTGCCAGCAGCGTTGGCGGGGGAAATCAGCCCCAGCATTTT,CASSVGGGNQPQHF
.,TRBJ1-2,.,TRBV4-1,TGCGCCAGCAGCCTAGGCCAGGGGCAAGTCTACACCTTC,CASSLGQGQVYTF
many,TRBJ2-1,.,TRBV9,TGTGCCAGCAGCGTGGGCGCCAATGAGCAGTTCTTC,CASSVGANEQFF
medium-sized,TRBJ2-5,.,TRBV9,TGTGCCAGCAGCGTCAGGGTCCGGGAGACCCAGTACTTC,CASSVRVRETQYF
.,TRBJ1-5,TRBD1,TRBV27,TGTGCCAGCAGTCCCGGGACAGAAAATCAGCCCCAGCATTTT,CASSPGTENQPQHF
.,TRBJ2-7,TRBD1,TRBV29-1,TGCAGCGTTGAAATGGGGGACAGGAGCTCCTACGAGCAGTACTTC,CSVEMGDRSSYEQYF
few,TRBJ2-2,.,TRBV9,TGTGCCAGCAGCGTAGAGGCAGACGGGGAGCTGTTTTTT,CASSVEADGELFF
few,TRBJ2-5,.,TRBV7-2,TGTGCCAGCAGCTCCGGGGCAGAGACCCAGTACTTC,CASSSGAETQYF
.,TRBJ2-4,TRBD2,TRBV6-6,TGTGCCAGCACGGGGGGGGGGGCCAAAAACATTCAGTACTTC,CASTGGGAKNIQYF
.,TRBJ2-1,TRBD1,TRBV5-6,TGTACCAGCCTTTCGGGACAGGGGACTTATGAGCAGTTCTTC,CTSLSGQGTYEQFF
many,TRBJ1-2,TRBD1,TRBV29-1,TGCAGCGTGGACAGGGTGGATGGCTACACCTTC,CSVDRVDGYTF
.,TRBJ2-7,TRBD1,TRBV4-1,TGCGCCAGCAGCCAAGAGCCCGGGACAGACTCCTACGAGCAGTACTTC,CASSQEPGTDSYEQYF
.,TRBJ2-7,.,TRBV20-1,TGCAGTGCTAGCAGGGCCTACGAGCAGTACTTC,CSASRAYEQYF
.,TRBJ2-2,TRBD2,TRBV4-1,TGCGCCAGCAGCCAAGAGGGACTACCGAACACCGGGGAGCTGTTTTTT,CASSQEGLPNTGELFF